Listed below are T cell receptor beta chains from one sample, sequenced in a study of molecular identifiers for immune sequencing clone quantification. TCRdb processed the PCR reads anew with MiXCR; each CDR3 protein has one entry. The data contain approximately 670,000 distinct CDR3 sequences, just under 20% of them singletons. The specimen was naive CD8+ T cells from blood, with Jurkat cell RNA spiked in. The receptor source for this set is a human donor in good health. Some libraries in this study had Jurkat cell RNA spiked in. Each CDR3 is given with its conserved first and last residue. Each record gives: V gene, clone size, CDR3 length, J gene, D gene, CDR3 DNA, CDR3 protein. A D gene is named only where the DNA matches it firmly. A row's size may be missing; if present it is once, few, many or a size class.

>TRBV19|few|13|TRBJ2-1|.
TGTGCCACAGCGGCGCAATCCTACAATGAGCAGTTCTTC
CATAAQSYNEQFF
>TRBV4-2|few|17|TRBJ2-7|.
TGTGCCAGCAGCCAGGAGCCTGGGACCCCCAATTTCTACGAGCAGTACTTC
CASSQEPGTPNFYEQYF
>TRBV12-3/TRBV12-4|.|15|TRBJ2-1|TRBD1
TGTGCCAGCACCCTGACAGGGGGCATTGGCAATGAGCAGTTCTTC
CASTLTGGIGNEQFF
>TRBV19|few|13|TRBJ2-7|.
TGTGCCAGTAGTCCCCCTGAGGGAGACGAGCAGTACTTC
CASSPPEGDEQYF
>TRBV14|many|18|TRBJ2-3|TRBD2
TGTGCCAGCAGCCAAGATTGGCCCGGGGGGGGCCTCACAGATACGCAGTATTTT
CASSQDWPGGGLTDTQYF
>TRBV11-2|.|16|TRBJ2-1|TRBD1
TGTGCCAGCAGCTTAGGTTACACAGGGGGCTCGAATGAGCAGTTCTTC
CASSLGYTGGSNEQFF
>TRBV11-2|.|14|TRBJ2-5|.
TGTGCCAGCAGCTCGGCGGGATACCAAGAGACCCAGTACTTC
CASSSAGYQETQYF
>TRBV7-2|few|14|TRBJ1-2|.
TGTGCCAGCAGCCGTATAACACAGGATTATGGCTACACCTTC
CASSRITQDYGYTF
>TRBV7-9|.|17|TRBJ1-2|TRBD1
TGTGCCAGCAGCGTCACTGGGGACAGGGAAGACCTCTATGGCTACACCTTC
CASSVTGDREDLYGYTF
>TRBV4-1|.|15|TRBJ2-7|TRBD1
TGCGCCAGCAGCCTTACCTGGACAGGGGGCTACGAGCAGTACTTC
CASSLTWTGGYEQYF
>TRBV7-2|many|13|TRBJ1-6|.
TGTGCCAGCAGCCTGGGCTATAATTCACCCCTCCACTTT
CASSLGYNSPLHF
>TRBV12-3/TRBV12-4|few|13|TRBJ2-2|TRBD2
TGTGCCAGCAGTCCACTAGCGATCGGGCAGCTGTTTTTT
CASSPLAIGQLFF
>TRBV27|many|15|TRBJ1-4|.
TGTGCCAGCAGTAGCTATTCAGGGGAACTTGAAAAACTGTTTTTT
CASSSYSGELEKLFF
>TRBV27|few|16|TRBJ2-7|.
TGTGCCAGCAGTCACCGACTAGGCCTGGGCTCCTACGAGCAGTACTTC
CASSHRLGLGSYEQYF
>TRBV30|many|17|TRBJ2-2|.
TGTGCCTGGAGTGTACGTTACGATTACATGAACACCGGGGAGCTGTTTTTT
CAWSVRYDYMNTGELFF
>TRBV19|.|13|TRBJ1-5|.
TGTGCCAGTAGTATAGCCGGGAATCAGCCCCAGCATTTT
CASSIAGNQPQHF
>TRBV6-5|many|16|TRBJ2-3|TRBD2
TGTGCCAGCAGTTACTCTGAACTAGCGGTTGGAGATACGCAGTATTTT
CASSYSELAVGDTQYF
>TRBV12-3/TRBV12-4|many|14|TRBJ1-2|TRBD1
TGTGCCAGCAGGTTAGGACAGGGGTTCTATGGCTACACCTTC
CASRLGQGFYGYTF
>TRBV6-4|many|22|TRBJ2-6|TRBD1
TGTGCCAGCAGTGACTCGACGTTTTTTCCGGGACAGGGATACTCTGGGGCCAACGTCCTGACTTTC
CASSDSTFFPGQGYSGANVLTF
>TRBV2|many|15|TRBJ2-5|TRBD2
TGTGCCAGCACTTCAACTAGCGGGGGTTTCGAGACCCAGTACTTC
CASTSTSGGFETQYF
>TRBV19|many|14|TRBJ2-7|.
TGTGCCAGTAGTACCCAGCACAGCTCCTACGAGCAGTACTTC
CASSTQHSSYEQYF
>TRBV5-6|many|14|TRBJ2-1|TRBD1
TGTGCCAGCAGCCCGGGACAGGCTAATCATGAGCAGTTCTTC
CASSPGQANHEQFF
>TRBV6-2/TRBV6-3|few|16|TRBJ2-1|TRBD1
TGTGCCAGCAGTTACGTCCGGACAGGGGAACACAATGAGCAGTTCTTC
CASSYVRTGEHNEQFF
>TRBV4-3|many|19|TRBJ2-7|TRBD2
TGCGCCAGCAGCCAAGGCAGGACTAGCGGGGGACCCTTCTCCTACGAGCAGTACTTC
CASSQGRTSGGPFSYEQYF
>TRBV6-5|few|17|TRBJ2-1|TRBD2
TGTGCCAGCAGTTATGGATTAGCGGGGGGAAAGTACAATGAGCAGTTCTTC
CASSYGLAGGKYNEQFF
>TRBV2|.|15|TRBJ2-7|.
TGTGCCAGCATCCCAGGCCACAGGGAAGTTGTCGAGCAGTACTTC
CASIPGHREVVEQYF
>TRBV4-2|many|17|TRBJ2-7|.
TGTGCCAGCAGCCATATGGGGCAGGACTCGATGTCCTACGAGCAGTACTTC
CASSHMGQDSMSYEQYF
>TRBV6-6|.|14|TRBJ2-1|.
TGTGCCAGCAGCAAGACGGTGACATCATGGGAGCAGTTCTTC
CASSKTVTSWEQFF
>TRBV6-2/TRBV6-3|.|16|TRBJ2-5|TRBD2
TGTGCCAGCAGTTATCCAATCATAGCGGGCCAAGAGACCCAGTACTTC
CASSYPIIAGQETQYF
>TRBV20-1|many|14|TRBJ2-7|.
TGCAGTGCGGAGGGAGAAATACCCACCTACGAGCAGTACTTC
CSAEGEIPTYEQYF
>TRBV4-1|many|15|TRBJ2-2|.
TGCGCCAGCAGCCGGAACAGGCCCAACACCGGGGAGCTGTTTTTT
CASSRNRPNTGELFF
>TRBV14|few|15|TRBJ1-3|TRBD1
TGTGCCAGCAGCCAAGTTTGGACAGGGGGGGACACCATATATTTT
CASSQVWTGGDTIYF
>TRBV29-1|many|10|TRBJ1-1|.
TGCAGCGTTGTAGCTACTGAAGCTTTCTTT
CSVVATEAFF
>TRBV28|many|16|TRBJ2-4|.
TGTGCCAGCAGTTTCAGACTTTCGTTAGCCAAAAACATTCAGTACTTC
CASSFRLSLAKNIQYF
>TRBV5-1|.|16|TRBJ1-2|TRBD1
TGCGCCAGCAGCTTGGCCGGACAGGGAACGTACTATGGCTACGCCTTC
CASSLAGQGTYYGYAF
>TRBV20-1|few|13|TRBJ2-1|.
TGCAGTTACGGGGGAGGAGCCCACAATGAGCAGTTCTTC
CSYGGGAHNEQFF
>TRBV7-2|few|15|TRBJ1-4|TRBD1
TGTGCCAGCAGTTTGGGGGGACAGGGCGATGAAAAACTGTTTTTT
CASSLGGQGDEKLFF
>TRBV6-2/TRBV6-3|many|13|TRBJ2-1|.
TGTGCCACCAACCCGACTAGCTACAATGAGCAGTTCTTC
CATNPTSYNEQFF
>TRBV18|many|14|TRBJ1-5|.
TGTGCCAGCTCCCTCAAAGATAGCAATCAGCCCCAGCATTTT
CASSLKDSNQPQHF
>TRBV10-2|many|15|TRBJ2-5|TRBD2
TGCGCCAGCAGTGCTGGCGGGGGGGCGAAAGAGACCCAGTACTTC
CASSAGGGAKETQYF
>TRBV20-1|few|18|TRBJ2-7|TRBD2
TGCAGTGCTAGAGGCCAATCAAAGGGACTAGCAGGAACCTACGAGCAGCACTTC
CSARGQSKGLAGTYEQHF
>TRBV30|many|12|TRBJ2-1|.
TGTGCCTGGAGTGTACGCGGAAATGAGCAGTTCTTC
CAWSVRGNEQFF
>TRBV9|many|15|TRBJ1-5|.
TGTGCCAGCAGCGCGGGACCGACGGGCAATCAGCCCCAGCATTTT
CASSAGPTGNQPQHF
>TRBV5-1|many|14|TRBJ2-1|.
TGCGCCAGCAGCTTGGCCAGGGAGGTAGATGAGCAGTTCTTC
CASSLAREVDEQFF
>TRBV11-2|.|16|TRBJ1-4|TRBD1
TGTGCCAGCAGCTTAAAACCGGACAGGGGTTATGAAAAACTGTTTTTT
CASSLKPDRGYEKLFF
>TRBV21-1|.|13|TRBJ1-3|.
TGTGCCAGCAGCAAAGCAGGGGGAAACACCATATATTTT
CASSKAGGNTIYF
>TRBV6-1|many|15|TRBJ2-3|TRBD2
TGTGCCAGCAGTGAGTTCCACTCGGGGGGAGATACGCAGTATTTT
CASSEFHSGGDTQYF
>TRBV4-3|.|19|TRBJ1-3|.
TGCGCCGGCAGCCAAGATCGCGCGGGGTCTCTTTGCTCTGGAAACACCATATATTTT
CAGSQDRAGSLCSGNTIYF
>TRBV5-1|many|16|TRBJ2-3|TRBD1
TGCGCCAGCAGCTTCTTATGGGACAGGACCACAGATACGCAGTATTTT
CASSFLWDRTTDTQYF
>TRBV12-3/TRBV12-4|.|15|TRBJ2-5|.
TGTGCCAGCAGTTTAGGAAAGGATCCTCAAGAGACCCAGTACTTC
CASSLGKDPQETQYF
>TRBV4-1|many|15|TRBJ1-1|TRBD1
TGCGCCAGCAGCCAAGTGGACAGGCTGAACACTGAAGCTTTCTTT
CASSQVDRLNTEAFF
>TRBV19|.|14|TRBJ1-1|.
TGTGCCAGTAATCCGGGACACCCAAACACTGAAGCTTTCTTT
CASNPGHPNTEAFF
>TRBV24-1|many|13|TRBJ2-3|.
TGTGCCACCAGTGACCAGCCAGGCGATACGCAGTATTTT
CATSDQPGDTQYF
>TRBV14|many|14|TRBJ1-3|.
TGTGCCAGCAGCCAAGAGATTGTAGGAAACACCATATATTTT
CASSQEIVGNTIYF
>TRBV14|many|13|TRBJ2-5|.
TGTGCCAGCAGCCAAGATTTCGGCGAGACCCAGTACTTC
CASSQDFGETQYF
>TRBV20-1|.|17|TRBJ2-7|.
TGCAGTGCTAGAGGGGGACTGATCCTGAGGGAGACGGGGGAGCAGTACTTC
CSARGGLILRETGEQYF
>TRBV4-3|many|16|TRBJ2-7|.
TGCGCCAGCAGCCAAGATCTCGGGGGTCATGCCTACGAGCAGTACTTC
CASSQDLGGHAYEQYF